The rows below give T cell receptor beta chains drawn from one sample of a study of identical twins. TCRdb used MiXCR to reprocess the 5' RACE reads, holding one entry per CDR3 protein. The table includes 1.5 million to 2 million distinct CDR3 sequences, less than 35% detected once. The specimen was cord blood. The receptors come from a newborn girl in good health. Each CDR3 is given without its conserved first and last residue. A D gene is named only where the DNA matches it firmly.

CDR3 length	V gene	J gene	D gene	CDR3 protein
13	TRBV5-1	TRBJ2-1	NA	ASSLEGRRDNEQF
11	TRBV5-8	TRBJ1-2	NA	ASSRDGTYGYT
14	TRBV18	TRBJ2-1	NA	ASSPTTASSYNEQF
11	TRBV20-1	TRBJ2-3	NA	SARGQFTDTQY
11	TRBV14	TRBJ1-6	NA	ASSPGLGSPLH
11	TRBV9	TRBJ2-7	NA	ASSVGVAGEQY
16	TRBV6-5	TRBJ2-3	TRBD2	ASSYGGQSSGVTDTQY
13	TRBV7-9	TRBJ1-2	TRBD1	ASSLSGQANYGYT
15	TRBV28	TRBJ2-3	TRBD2	ASSPLGLAGMLDTQY
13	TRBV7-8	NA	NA	ASSLGTIAYNEQY
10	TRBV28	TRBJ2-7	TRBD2	ASRGVGYEQY
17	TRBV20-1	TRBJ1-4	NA	SARATSLGMTKGGEKLF
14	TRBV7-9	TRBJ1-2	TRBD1	ASSLVGPGGDYGYT
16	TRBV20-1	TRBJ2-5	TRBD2	SASGILGLAGYQETQY
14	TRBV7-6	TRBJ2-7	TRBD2	ASSARLAGRWNEQY
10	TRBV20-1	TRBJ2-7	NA	SARWLSYEQY
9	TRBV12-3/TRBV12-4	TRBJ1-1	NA	ASSPRQEAF
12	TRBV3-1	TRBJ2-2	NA	ASSQKSNTGELF
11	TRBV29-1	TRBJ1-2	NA	SVGSGLGGGYT
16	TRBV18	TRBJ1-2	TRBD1	ASSPTASRDRVVYGYT
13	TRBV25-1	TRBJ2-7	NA	ASSSRVGQTYEQY
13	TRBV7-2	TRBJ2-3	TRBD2	ASSTTSGRLHTQY
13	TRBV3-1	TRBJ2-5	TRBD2	ASSQDSGRRKTQY
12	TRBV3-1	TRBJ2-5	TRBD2	ASSPGTTAREQY